This TCR beta chain is drawn from a study of Tregs in tolerant kidney transplant recipients. Study observations and caveats: Few patients were studied, so findings need validation in larger groups. Biological reproducibility was not directly addressed, but technical replication error appeared minimal. In tolerant patients, donor-specific Tregs outgrew total Tregs, suggesting antigen-driven expansion.

The V end was cut by 4 bases, the J end by 0 bases, with 11 bases between. The CDR3 extends over 14 amino acids. Germline CDR1 is SGDLS and CDR2 is YYNGEE. Clones were sequenced by immunoSEQ multiplex PCR, and TCRdb holds only the in-frame ones, with some missing. The repertoire holds approximately 67,000 clones, with 92% as singletons. Concerning this clone: Antigen specificity is unknown.

V usage is TRBV9 and J usage is TRBJ2-7; tentative D call: TRBD1 (6 bases). Here the sequenced sample was CD8+ T cells from blood, taken before the transplant. This receptor was obtained from a human donor who received a combined kidney and bone marrow transplant. CDR3: CASSQQGISYEQYF. DNA of the CDR3: TGTGCCAGCAGCCAACAGGGAATCTCCTACGAGCAGTACTTC.